This is a list of T cell receptor beta chains from one sample in a study of response to subunit inactivated influenza vaccine. TCRdb redid the calling of the RT-PCR reads with MiXCR, one entry per CDR3 protein. The data contain approximately 290,000 distinct CDR3 sequences, roughly 20% of them singletons. This sample comprised PBMCs from blood, obtained approximately 22 months after vaccination. The receptors were gathered from a man aged 50-75 years who received an inactivated influenza vaccine. The CDR3 runs from the conserved cysteine through the conserved F or W. D genes are given only for firm matches. Clone size, where shown, is once, few, many, or a class for clones that have expanded.

J: TRBJ1-5
size: .
V: TRBV7-2
D: .
CDR3: CASSLAGRQNGQPQHF
DNA: TGTGCCAGCAGCTTAGCGGGTCGACAGAACGGGCAGCCCCAGCATTTT

J: TRBJ2-7
size: .
V: TRBV19
D: .
CDR3: CASSSGPSNEQYF
DNA: TGTGCCAGTAGTTCTGGGCCGAGTAACGAGCAGTACTTC

J: TRBJ1-3
size: .
V: TRBV3-1
D: TRBD1
CDR3: CASSHPGQRASHSGNTIYF
DNA: TGTGCCAGCAGCCACCCGGGACAGCGAGCAAGCCACTCTGGAAACACCATATATTTT

J: TRBJ2-1
size: .
V: TRBV4-3
D: TRBD2
CDR3: CASSQVSGNGEQFF
DNA: TGCGCCAGCAGCCAAGTTAGCGGGAATGGTGAGCAGTTCTTC

J: TRBJ2-5
size: .
V: TRBV5-1
D: .
CDR3: CASSAGKAGETQYF
DNA: TGCGCCAGCAGCGCCGGAAAGGCCGGTGAGACCCAGTACTTC

J: TRBJ2-5
size: .
V: TRBV2
D: .
CDR3: CASTGDPTVTQYF
DNA: TGTGCCAGCACCGGGGATCCTACTGTGACCCAGTACTTC

J: TRBJ1-1
size: .
V: TRBV5-1
D: .
CDR3: CASSLEWGLNTEAFF
DNA: TGCGCCAGCAGCTTGGAGTGGGGGTTGAATACTGAAGCTTTCTTT

J: TRBJ1-5
size: many
V: TRBV20-1
D: TRBD1
CDR3: CSATEGAGNQPQHF
DNA: TGCAGTGCGACCGAGGGGGCTGGCAATCAGCCCCAGCATTTT

J: TRBJ2-7
size: few
V: TRBV18
D: .
CDR3: CASSPRQSSHEQYF
DNA: TGTGCCAGCTCACCACGGCAATCCTCCCACGAGCAGTACTTC

J: TRBJ2-2
size: .
V: TRBV20-1
D: TRBD2
CDR3: CSARDFAAGGQTGELFF
DNA: TGCAGTGCTAGAGATTTTGCAGCGGGAGGGCAGACCGGGGAGCTGTTTTTT

J: TRBJ2-1
size: few
V: TRBV19
D: TRBD1
CDR3: CASSTWTGGNNEQFF
DNA: TGTGCCAGTAGTACCTGGACAGGGGGGAACAATGAGCAGTTCTTC

J: TRBJ1-5
size: .
V: TRBV20-1
D: .
CDR3: CSAATGLDQPQHF
DNA: TGCAGTGCTGCCACAGGGTTAGATCAGCCCCAGCATTTT

J: TRBJ1-1
size: .
V: TRBV29-1
D: .
CDR3: CSVAGLIRDTEAFF
DNA: TGCAGCGTTGCGGGCCTAATAAGGGACACTGAAGCTTTCTTT

J: TRBJ2-2
size: .
V: TRBV5-1
D: TRBD2
CDR3: CASSLFSGTGELFF
DNA: TGCGCCAGCAGCTTGTTTAGCGGGACCGGGGAGCTGTTTTTT

J: TRBJ1-1
size: .
V: TRBV5-6
D: .
CDR3: CASSFQGSLEAFF
DNA: TGTGCCAGCAGCTTTCAGGGGTCCCTTGAGGCTTTCTTT

J: TRBJ1-5
size: .
V: TRBV20-1
D: TRBD1
CDR3: CSARDFHKQGGQPQHF
DNA: TGCAGTGCTAGAGATTTTCACAAACAGGGGGGTCAGCCCCAGCATTTT

J: TRBJ2-3
size: .
V: TRBV5-1
D: .
CDR3: CASSLLIGTDTQYF
DNA: TGCGCCAGCAGCTTGTTAATTGGCACAGATACGCAGTATTTT

J: TRBJ2-3
size: .
V: TRBV7-2
D: .
CDR3: CASSLGDLRGLNTQYF
DNA: TGTGCCAGCAGCTTGGGCGACCTACGAGGGCTAAATACGCAGTATTTT

J: TRBJ1-6
size: .
V: TRBV25-1
D: .
CDR3: CASSALPGADSGSPLHF
DNA: TGTGCCAGCAGTGCCCTACCTGGGGCAGATAGCGGGTCACCCCTCCACTTT

J: TRBJ2-5
size: .
V: TRBV5-1
D: .
CDR3: CASSLGARETQYF
DNA: TGCGCCAGCAGCTTGGGAGCGAGGGAGACCCAGTACTTC

J: TRBJ2-1
size: .
V: TRBV15
D: .
CDR3: CATSRDPPGSYNEQFF
DNA: TGTGCCACCAGCAGAGATCCCCCAGGTTCCTACAATGAGCAGTTCTTC

J: TRBJ1-1
size: few
V: TRBV7-8
D: .
CDR3: CASNLHDYTEAFF
DNA: TGTGCCAGCAACCTCCATGACTACACTGAAGCTTTCTTT

J: TRBJ1-1
size: many
V: TRBV6-2/TRBV6-3
D: .
CDR3: CASRENTEAFF
DNA: TGTGCCAGCAGGGAGAACACTGAAGCTTTCTTT

J: TRBJ2-1
size: few
V: TRBV11-2
D: TRBD1
CDR3: CASSFGQGFEQFF
DNA: TGTGCCAGCAGCTTTGGACAGGGGTTTGAGCAGTTCTTC

J: TRBJ1-5
size: few
V: TRBV12-3/TRBV12-4
D: .
CDR3: CASSLGDRGQPQHF
DNA: TGTGCCAGCAGTTTAGGTGATAGGGGTCAGCCCCAGCATTTT

J: TRBJ1-2
size: few
V: TRBV7-2
D: .
CDR3: CASSSGAPRNGYTF
DNA: TGTGCCAGCAGCTCAGGGGCCCCCCGAAATGGCTACACCTTC

J: TRBJ2-7
size: .
V: TRBV4-1
D: .
CDR3: CASSQESFPSLDEQYF
DNA: TGCGCCAGCAGCCAAGAGAGTTTCCCGAGTTTGGATGAGCAGTACTTC

J: TRBJ1-6
size: .
V: TRBV10-3
D: TRBD1
CDR3: CAISGGTVNSPLHF
DNA: TGTGCCATCAGTGGAGGGACAGTTAATTCACCCCTCCACTTT

J: TRBJ1-1
size: few
V: TRBV20-1
D: .
CDR3: CSAPGRGNTEAFF
DNA: TGCAGTGCCCCCGGCAGGGGGAACACTGAAGCTTTCTTT

J: TRBJ2-5
size: .
V: TRBV28
D: TRBD2
CDR3: CASSSRREAIETQYF
DNA: TGTGCCAGCAGTTCTAGACGGGAGGCTATTGAGACCCAGTACTTC

J: TRBJ1-1
size: .
V: TRBV2
D: .
CDR3: CASSVIGGLNTEAFF
DNA: TGTGCCAGCAGTGTAATCGGGGGCCTGAACACTGAAGCTTTCTTT

J: TRBJ2-3
size: many
V: TRBV20-1
D: .
CDR3: CSARVSASADTQYF
DNA: TGCAGTGCTAGAGTTAGCGCTAGCGCAGATACGCAGTATTTT

J: TRBJ2-1
size: few
V: TRBV5-1
D: TRBD2
CDR3: CASSSRTSGTSYNEQFF
DNA: TGCGCCAGCAGCTCCAGGACTAGCGGGACCTCCTACAATGAGCAGTTCTTC

J: TRBJ1-3
size: few
V: TRBV11-2
D: .
CDR3: CASSAQGTVDTIYF
DNA: TGTGCCAGCAGCGCGCAGGGGACGGTGGACACCATATATTTT

J: TRBJ2-5
size: few
V: TRBV20-1
D: TRBD2
CDR3: CSARDRRGGPETQYF
DNA: TGCAGTGCTAGAGATCGGCGGGGGGGCCCGGAGACCCAGTACTTC

J: TRBJ2-1
size: .
V: TRBV11-2
D: .
CDR3: CASSFPVWVAVNYNEQFF
DNA: TGTGCCAGCAGCTTTCCGGTGTGGGTTGCGGTGAACTACAATGAGCAGTTCTTC

J: TRBJ1-5
size: many
V: TRBV10-3
D: TRBD1
CDR3: CAISVQGAGQPQHF
DNA: TGTGCCATCAGTGTTCAGGGGGCAGGTCAGCCCCAGCATTTT